This T cell receptor beta chain was recorded in a study of blood T cell repertoires in COVID-19. Study context: In Cohort 3, a recovered donor had either two negative PCRs, clearance, or symptom resolution.

Authors' processing steps: Estimates of nucleated cell counts were drawn from the amplification of reference gene primers. Method: immunoSEQ multiplex PCR; TCRdb's copy keeps in-frame clones and lacks some. V, J and clone size were drawn from that table, and D and trimming were deduced from the DNA. The sample carries about 190,000 clones, about 86% recorded once. CDR3 size: 14 residues. Germline V gene data show CDR1 as SEHNR and CDR2 as FQNEAQ (reference sequence). The V gene lost 1 base and the J gene lost 4 bases, with 10 bases spanning the gap. Enrollees, about 18 to 95 years old, lived in 24 US areas. Participant reports of clinical history set cohort assignment.

The J gene is TRBJ1-2, the V gene TRBV7-9; tentatively, D is TRBD1 (6 bases). Sequencing input: PBMCs or T cells enriched from blood (not recorded which). The source is a woman aged 40 to 50 in a cohort exposed to, infected with or recovered from COVID-19 (not recorded which). CDR3 DNA sequence: TGTGCCAGCAGCTTAGGGACAGATATCTATGGCTACACCTTC. Amino acids: CASSLGTDIYGYTF.